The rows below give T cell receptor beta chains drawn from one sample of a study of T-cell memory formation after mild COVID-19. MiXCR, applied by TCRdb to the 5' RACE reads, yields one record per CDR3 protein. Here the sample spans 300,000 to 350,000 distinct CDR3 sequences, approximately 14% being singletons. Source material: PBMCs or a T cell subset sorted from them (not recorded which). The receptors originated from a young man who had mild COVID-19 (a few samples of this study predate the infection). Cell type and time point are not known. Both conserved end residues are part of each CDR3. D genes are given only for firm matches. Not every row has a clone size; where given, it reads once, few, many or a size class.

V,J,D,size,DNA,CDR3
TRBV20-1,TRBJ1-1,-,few,TGCAGTGCTAGGCGTGGGGCTAAGGACACTGAAGCTTTCTTT,CSARRGAKDTEAFF
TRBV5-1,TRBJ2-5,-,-,TGCGCCAGCAGCTCGGACCTTCAGGGAAAGACCCAGTACTTC,CASSSDLQGKTQYF
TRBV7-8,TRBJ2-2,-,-,TGTGCCAGCACCTGGAAAGACGGGGAGCTGTTTTTT,CASTWKDGELFF
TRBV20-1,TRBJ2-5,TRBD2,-,TGCAGTGCTAGGAAGAGACTAGCGGGGGCCCAAGAGACCCAGTACTTC,CSARKRLAGAQETQYF
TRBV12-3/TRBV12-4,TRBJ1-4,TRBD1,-,TGTGCCAGCACCGAAAGCAGCAGGGGGCCAAGTGAAAAACTGTTTTTT,CASTESSRGPSEKLFF
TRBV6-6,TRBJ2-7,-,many,TGTGCCAGCAGCCACCGCGGCGGGCCCTACCTCGAGCAGTACTTC,CASSHRGGPYLEQYF
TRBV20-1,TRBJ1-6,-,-,TGCAGTGCTAGTAATCGGAGAGGGCGTAATTCACCCCTCCACTTT,CSASNRRGRNSPLHF
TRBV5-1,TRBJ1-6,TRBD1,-,TGCGCCAGCAGCTTGGACCAGGGACAGCGTGATCCCCTCCACTTT,CASSLDQGQRDPLHF
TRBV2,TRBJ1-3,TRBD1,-,TGTGCCAGCACCGCCGGGACAGGGGCTGGAAACACCATATATTTT,CASTAGTGAGNTIYF
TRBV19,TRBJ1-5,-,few,TGTGCCAGTACCCTCGACGGTGAGCCCCAGCATTTT,CASTLDGEPQHF
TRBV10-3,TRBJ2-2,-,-,TGTGCCACCTGGACTTCTATGAACACCGGGGAGCTGTTTTTT,CATWTSMNTGELFF
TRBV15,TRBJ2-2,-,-,TGTGCCACCAGCAGAGATAAGGGATTTAACACCGGGGAGCTGTTTTTT,CATSRDKGFNTGELFF
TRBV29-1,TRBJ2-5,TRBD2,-,TGCAGCGTTGAAGTAGCGGGGGGCCGAAAGGCCCAGTACTTC,CSVEVAGGRKAQYF
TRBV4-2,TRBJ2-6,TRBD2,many,TGTGCCAGCAGCCAAGAAGCGGGGGCTGGGGCCAACGTCCTGACTTTC,CASSQEAGAGANVLTF
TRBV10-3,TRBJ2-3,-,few,TGTGCCATCAGTGTGCTCGAAATGGATACGCAGTATTTT,CAISVLEMDTQYF
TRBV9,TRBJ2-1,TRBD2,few,TGTGCCAGCACAGCGGGGGGGACCGCTGAGCAGTTCTTC,CASTAGGTAEQFF
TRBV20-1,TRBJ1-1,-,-,TGCAGTGCTACGGCCGGACGGGACACTGAAGCTTTCTTT,CSATAGRDTEAFF
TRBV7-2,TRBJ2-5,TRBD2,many,TGTGCCAGCAGTTATCAGCGGGGTACGCGTGAGACCCAGTACTTC,CASSYQRGTRETQYF
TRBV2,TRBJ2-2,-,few,TGTGCCAGCAGTGAACAGGGCGATGACACCGGGGAGCTGTTTTTT,CASSEQGDDTGELFF
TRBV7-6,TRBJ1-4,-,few,TGTGCCAGCAGCGCAGAACCGGTGGGAAAACTGTTTTTT,CASSAEPVGKLFF
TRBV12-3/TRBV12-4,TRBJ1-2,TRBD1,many,TGTGCCAGCAGTCAGGACAGGGGCTATGGCTACACCTTC,CASSQDRGYGYTF
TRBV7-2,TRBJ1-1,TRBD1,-,TGTGCCAGCAGTCACAGGGGTTATGAAGCTTTCTTT,CASSHRGYEAFF
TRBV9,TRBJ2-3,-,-,TGTGCCAGCAGCGTAAGGTTGGAAAGCCTGGCAGATACGCAGTATTTT,CASSVRLESLADTQYF
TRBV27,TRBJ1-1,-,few,TGTGCCAGCAGGCCCCAGTGGAAGGGTAGTGTCCGGGCTGAAGCTTTCTTT,CASRPQWKGSVRAEAFF
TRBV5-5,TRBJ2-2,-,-,TGTGCCAGCAGCTCGAGGTCAGCCCTGGCCGGGGAGCTGTTTTTT,CASSSRSALAGELFF
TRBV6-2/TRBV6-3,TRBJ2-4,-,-,TGTGCCAGCACCTTGTACCCCTCAAACATTCAGTACTTC,CASTLYPSNIQYF
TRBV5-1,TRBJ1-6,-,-,TGCGCCAGCAGCTTGGGGGGCGGTAATTCACCCCTCCACTTT,CASSLGGGNSPLHF
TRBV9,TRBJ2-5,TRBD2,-,TGTGCCAGCAGCGCCGGACTAGCGGGGGCCCAAGAGACCCAGTACTTC,CASSAGLAGAQETQYF
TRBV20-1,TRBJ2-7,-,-,TGCAGTGCTAGAGATGGTAAGGGGTACGACGAGCAGTACTTC,CSARDGKGYDEQYF
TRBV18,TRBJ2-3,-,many,TGTGCCAGCTCACCTCCCGGGGTGCGGGGAGATACGCAGTATTTT,CASSPPGVRGDTQYF
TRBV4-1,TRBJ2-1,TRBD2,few,TGCGCCAGCAGCCAAGAGGGACTACCCAGGGATGAGCAGTTCTTC,CASSQEGLPRDEQFF
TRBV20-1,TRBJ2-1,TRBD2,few,TGCAGTGCTAGAGAGCCGGGGGGCTCCTACAATGAGCAGTTCTTC,CSAREPGGSYNEQFF
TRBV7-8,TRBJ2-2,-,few,TGTGCCAGCAGCTTAGGGGGGCACACCGGGGAGCTGTTTTTT,CASSLGGHTGELFF